These 14 T cell receptor beta chains were sequenced from one sample in a study of CD8+ T cells in alopecia areata. Sequencing relied on a cDNA template that was reverse transcribed from extracted RNA. The table came from immunoSEQ multiplex PCR; TCRdb's copy has only in-frame clones and leaves some out. Of approximately 98,000 clones listed, 50% to 60% are singletons. Sequencing was done on a sample of NKG2D-low CD8+ T cells sorted from blood. The receptors stem from a human donor with alopecia areata.

The chain employs TRBV27 and TRBJ2-2, with a possible D match to TRBD2 (6 bases). Between the trimmed V and J ends, which lost 6 bases and 5 bases, there was a span of 25 bases. The CDR3 consists of 18 residues. CDR1 MNHEY and CDR2 SMNVEV come from the germline V gene (reference sequence). The chain's CDR3 is CASRQTTFRGRETGELFF. CDR3 bases: TGTGCCAGCAGACAGACCACCTTCCGGGGTCGGGAGACCGGGGAGCTGTTTTTT.

The sample holds a few counts of this clone. The chain couples TRBV4-1 to TRBJ2-2; D gene ambiguous. The V end lost 5 bases, the J end lost 5 bases, and 12 bases lay between the germline ends. The CDR3 has 14 amino acids. Per the germline V gene, CDR1 is MGHRA and CDR2 is YSYEKL. The CDR3 here is CASSTNEGTGELFF. For the CDR3, the DNA is TGCGCCAGCAGCACCAACGAAGGGACCGGGGAGCTGTTTTTT.

This chain connects TRBV4-1 to TRBJ2-7, with 9 bases matching TRBD1. Germline V gene lookup returns CDR1 MGHRA and CDR2 YSYEKL. The CDR3 consists of 15 residues. The J segment lost 5 bases and the V segment lost 2 bases, leaving 7 bases of the junction unmatched. CDR3 residues: CASSQIPGQGNEQYF. The CDR3 DNA sequence: TGCGCCAGCAGCCAAATACCGGGACAGGGAAACGAGCAGTACTTC.

This clone was seen just once. The DNA of the CDR3 is TGTGCCAGCAGCCAAGATCCTAGTTCCTACGAGCAGTACTTC. It yields the protein CASSQDPSSYEQYF. J is TRBJ2-7 and V is TRBV4-2, with no clear D. The CDR3 spans 14 residues. Germline assignment: CDR1 LGHNA and CDR2 YNFKEQ. With 0 bases removed from V and 1 base from J, the gap between germline ends came to 7 bases.

This chain uses TRBV27 with TRBJ1-2; the D is unclear. The germline CDR1 and CDR2 sequences are MNHEY and SMNVEV (reference sequence). This CDR3 has 15 residues. V was clipped by 5 bases and J by 2 bases, with 15 bases between them. Here the CDR3 reads CASSTYTHGNYGYTF. CDR3 DNA: TGTGCCAGCAGTACATACACCCATGGCAACTATGGCTACACCTTC.

This rearrangement joins TRBV6-5 to TRBJ1-2; unclear D gene. V was cut by 0 bases and J by 2 bases, with 7 bases left in between. Looked up from germline, CDR1 is MNHEY and CDR2 is SVGAGI. The CDR3 runs to 14 residues. The CDR3 spells CASSYSSQNYGYTF. The DNA for the CDR3 is TGTGCCAGCAGTTACTCGAGCCAGAACTATGGCTACACCTTC.

The V gene is TRBV6-6, the J gene TRBJ2-1, with no clear D. Between the trimmed V and J ends, which lost 8 bases and 4 bases, there was a span of 18 bases. Germline loops: CDR1 MNHNY, CDR2 SVGAGI (reference sequence). The CDR3 sequence is 15 residues long. CDR3 coding DNA: TGTGCCAGCGCCCTCGGGTGGGAACTTTACAATGAGCAGTTCTTC. Translating it yields CASALGWELYNEQFF.

The chain couples TRBV7-6 to TRBJ2-5, with 10 bases matching TRBD2. This CDR3 is built from 16 residues. V lost 4 bases, J lost 2 bases, and 7 bases stayed unmatched. Germline loops: CDR1 SGHVS, CDR2 FNYEAQ. The CDR3 DNA is TGTGCCAGCAGCTCCGCCCTAGCGGGAGTTCAAGAGACCCAGTACTTC. It specifies CASSSALAGVQETQYF.

As DNA, the CDR3 is TGTGCCAGCAACCCAGAGAGCAATCAGCCCCAGCATTTT. Amino acid sequence: CASNPESNQPQHF. The chain uses TRBV28 and TRBJ1-5; the D is unclear. This CDR3 is 13 amino acids long. Trimming shortened V by 7 bases and J by 1 base, and 8 bases separated the two germline ends. The V gene's germline CDR1 is MDHEN and CDR2 SYDVKM.

The J gene is TRBJ2-7, the V gene TRBV7-8; the D gene could be TRBD1 or TRBD2 (6 bases each). The CDR3 sequence is 13 residues long. Germline V gene lookup returns CDR1 SGHVS and CDR2 FQNEAQ. The V end was cut by 5 bases, the J end by 5 bases, with 13 bases between. This CDR3 reads CASSPSGGHEQYF. The DNA of the CDR3 is TGTGCCAGCAGCCCGTCCGGGGGCCACGAGCAGTACTTC.

As for this clone: Because it lacks the conserved phenylalanine or tryptophan at the end, this CDR3 is likely a read error. The J gene is TRBJ1-2, the V gene TRBV5-6; 8 positions agree with TRBD1. The germline CDR1 and CDR2 sequences are SGHDT and YYEEEE. CDR3 size: 15 residues. After removal of 4 bases from V and 3 bases from J, the junction contained 8 bases not matched to a gene. CDR3 nucleotides: TGTGCCAGCAGCCATGGACAGGGAGCTCACTATGGCTACACCCTC. It is translated as CASSHGQGAHYGYTL.

In DNA form, the CDR3 reads TGTGCCAGCAGCTTAAGCGGGAGCACAGATACGCAGTATTTT. Translated, it gives CASSLSGSTDTQYF. V usage is TRBV2 and J usage is TRBJ2-3, with a possible D match to TRBD2 (6 bases). Germline CDR1 is SNHLY and CDR2 is FYNNEI. This CDR3 has 14 residues. The V gene lost 6 bases and the J gene lost 0 bases, with 10 bases spanning the gap.

The chain uses TRBV9 and TRBJ2-1; D unclear. Trimming shortened V by 0 bases and J by 9 bases, and 10 bases separated the two germline ends. The CDR3 runs 13 residues. Germline V lookup: CDR1 SGDLS, CDR2 YYNGEE. CDR3 loop: CASSVASGTEQFF. The CDR3 coding sequence is TGTGCCAGCAGCGTAGCTTCCGGTACTGAGCAGTTCTTC.

The CDR3 spells CSGTGAAAGSYNEQFF. CDR3 nucleotide sequence: TGCAGCGGGACAGGGGCCGCCGCGGGCTCCTACAATGAGCAGTTCTTC. V gene TRBV29-1 combines with J gene TRBJ2-1; 9 bases align to TRBD1. Germline CDR1 is SQVTM and CDR2 is ANQGSEA. V dropped 7 bases and J dropped 0; count of bases not matched to a gene: 10. The CDR3 loop spans 16 amino acids.